These T cell receptor beta chains were read from a single sample in a study of blood T cell repertoires in COVID-19. The protocol was immunoSEQ multiplex PCR, while the TCRdb copy is restricted to in-frame clones and leaves out a portion. The table shows about 110,000 clones, with approximately 76% occurring only once. Sequencing was done on a sample of peripheral blood. The origin of the receptors is a woman in her 70s with acute or convalescent COVID-19. Both conserved end residues are part of each CDR3. The order of the fields is V gene, J gene, D gene, CDR3 length, clone size, CDR3 DNA, CDR3 protein. D genes are given only for firm matches. The size of a clone is reported for some rows only, either as once, few or many, or as a class for expanded clones.

V: TRBV29-1; J: TRBJ1-2; D: NA; length: 12; size: NA; DNA: TGCAGCGTTCGGGTCGTCGGCTATGGCTACACCTTC; CDR3: CSVRVVGYGYTF
V: TRBV10-1; J: TRBJ2-3; D: TRBD2; length: 14; size: NA; DNA: TGCGCCAGCAGTCGGCGGGGGGGCACAGATACGCAGTATTTT; CDR3: CASSRRGGTDTQYF
V: TRBV6-6; J: TRBJ2-5; D: NA; length: 11; size: once; DNA: TGTGCCAGCAGCCCCAAAGAGACCCAGTACTTC; CDR3: CASSPKETQYF
V: TRBV19; J: TRBJ1-2; D: NA; length: 16; size: NA; DNA: TGTGCCAGTAGTGACAGCCCGGTTACCGGCAACTATGGCTACACCTTC; CDR3: CASSDSPVTGNYGYTF
V: TRBV6-5; J: TRBJ1-5; D: NA; length: 14; size: few; DNA: TGTGCCAGCTGGTCGGGGAATAGCAATCAGCCCCAGCATTTT; CDR3: CASWSGNSNQPQHF
V: TRBV19; J: TRBJ1-2; D: TRBD1; length: 15; size: few; DNA: TGTGCCAGTAGTATCGGTCCAGGGGGCCTTTATGGCTACACCTTC; CDR3: CASSIGPGGLYGYTF
V: TRBV7-9; J: TRBJ2-1; D: NA; length: 18; size: NA; DNA: TGTGCCAGCAGCTCGAGAGGGCGGGGCCTAAGTTTTGACAATGAGCAGTTCTTC; CDR3: CASSSRGRGLSFDNEQFF
V: TRBV3-1/TRBV3-2; J: TRBJ1-2; D: NA; length: 13; size: NA; DNA: TGTGCCAGCAGCCAAGATCGAGGAGATGGCTACACCTTC; CDR3: CASSQDRGDGYTF
V: TRBV5-6; J: TRBJ1-1; D: NA; length: 12; size: NA; DNA: TGTGCCAGCAGCAGCCCGGGGGGTGAAGCTTTCTTT; CDR3: CASSSPGGEAFF
V: TRBV10-3; J: TRBJ1-2; D: NA; length: 17; size: NA; DNA: TGTGCCATCAGTGATAGGGGGAACTTCCCCATAAACTATGGCTACACCTTC; CDR3: CAISDRGNFPINYGYTF
V: TRBV6-5; J: TRBJ2-7; D: TRBD1; length: 16; size: NA; DNA: TGTGCCAGCAGTTACGAGGGGGGGACAGGGGACCACGAGCAGTACTTC; CDR3: CASSYEGGTGDHEQYF
V: TRBV7-9; J: TRBJ1-1; D: NA; length: 12; size: NA; DNA: TGTGCCAGCAGCTTCAGGAACACTGAAGCTTTCTTT; CDR3: CASSFRNTEAFF
V: TRBV15; J: TRBJ1-5; D: NA; length: 15; size: NA; DNA: TGTGCCACCAGCAGAGATGGAGGTATCAATCAGCCCCAGCATTTT; CDR3: CATSRDGGINQPQHF
V: TRBV28; J: TRBJ1-3; D: NA; length: 14; size: NA; DNA: TGTGCCAGCAGTGCCCCTTCTACCGGAAACACCATATATTTT; CDR3: CASSAPSTGNTIYF
V: TRBV11-2; J: TRBJ2-1; D: NA; length: 12; size: once; DNA: TGTGCCAGCAGCGATTCTAGCGCCCGGCAGTTCTTC; CDR3: CASSDSSARQFF
V: TRBV10-3; J: TRBJ1-2; D: TRBD1; length: 14; size: NA; DNA: TGTGCCATCAGTGAAAAAGACAGGGCTTTAGGCTACACCTTC; CDR3: CAISEKDRALGYTF
V: TRBV30; J: TRBJ2-7; D: NA; length: 16; size: once; DNA: TGTGCCTGGAGCCCCCTTGGAGGGGCTTCCTTCTACGAGCAGTACTTC; CDR3: CAWSPLGGASFYEQYF
V: TRBV28; J: TRBJ2-7; D: NA; length: 14; size: NA; DNA: TGTGCCAGCAGTTTGGGAGACACCGCCTACGAGCAGTACTTC; CDR3: CASSLGDTAYEQYF
V: TRBV5-1; J: TRBJ1-2; D: TRBD1; length: 13; size: many; DNA: TGCGCCAGCAGCGAGGGACAGGGGTATGGCTACACCTTC; CDR3: CASSEGQGYGYTF
V: TRBV9; J: TRBJ1-1; D: NA; length: 19; size: NA; DNA: TGTGCCAGCAGCGTAGATCCCCTATGGAGGGCACTGTTGAACACTGAAGCTTTCTTT; CDR3: CASSVDPLWRALLNTEAFF
V: TRBV10-3; J: TRBJ2-1; D: TRBD2; length: 16; size: NA; DNA: TGTGCCATCACTCGGACTAGCGGGTCCTCCTACAATGAGCAGTTCTTC; CDR3: CAITRTSGSSYNEQFF
V: TRBV7-9; J: TRBJ1-1; D: NA; length: 12; size: NA; DNA: TGTGCCAGCAGCTTTGGGACAACTGAAGCTTTCTTT; CDR3: CASSFGTTEAFF
V: TRBV5-4; J: TRBJ1-6; D: NA; length: 13; size: NA; DNA: TGTGCCAGCAGCTTGACACGGGATTCACCCCTCCACTTT; CDR3: CASSLTRDSPLHF
V: TRBV11-2; J: TRBJ2-2; D: NA; length: 17; size: NA; DNA: TGTGCCAGCAGCTTAGTATCAGGTTACGCGAACACCGGGGAGCTGTTTTTT; CDR3: CASSLVSGYANTGELFF
V: TRBV4-1; J: TRBJ2-5; D: TRBD1; length: 14; size: NA; DNA: TGCGCCAGCAGCCAAGGGGGACAGAAAGAGACCCAGTACTTC; CDR3: CASSQGGQKETQYF
V: TRBV28; J: TRBJ2-5; D: TRBD1; length: 14; size: NA; DNA: TGTGCCAGCAGCCGACAGGGGTTCCAAGAGACCCAGTACTTC; CDR3: CASSRQGFQETQYF
V: TRBV10-3; J: TRBJ1-2; D: TRBD1; length: 12; size: NA; DNA: TGTGCCATCAGTCCAGGGGGGCATGGCTACACCTTC; CDR3: CAISPGGHGYTF
V: TRBV29-1; J: TRBJ2-3; D: TRBD2; length: 17; size: few; DNA: TGCAGCGTTGAATCCCCCCGAGCGGGGGGCTTCACAGATACGCAGTATTTT; CDR3: CSVESPRAGGFTDTQYF
V: TRBV19; J: TRBJ1-3; D: NA; length: 12; size: few; DNA: TGTGCCAGTAGGCAGGTCGGAAACACCATATATTTT; CDR3: CASRQVGNTIYF
V: TRBV18; J: TRBJ2-5; D: NA; length: 14; size: few; DNA: TGTGCCAGCTCACCCCGGGAGAACCAAGAGACCCAGTACTTC; CDR3: CASSPRENQETQYF
V: TRBV7-8; J: TRBJ2-2; D: NA; length: 16; size: NA; DNA: TGTGCCAGCAGCTTAGCCGGGAAGGGATGGACCGGGGAGCTGTTTTTT; CDR3: CASSLAGKGWTGELFF
V: TRBV6-5; J: TRBJ2-7; D: NA; length: 14; size: few; DNA: TGTGCCAGCAGTTCCCCCGGGAGTGCCTACGAGCAGTACTTC; CDR3: CASSSPGSAYEQYF
V: TRBV16; J: TRBJ2-2; D: NA; length: 15; size: NA; DNA: TGTGCCAGCAGCCGCACGACAGGGACTCCCGGGGAGCTGTTTTTT; CDR3: CASSRTTGTPGELFF